This TCR beta chain was documented in a study of cytomegalovirus exposure and HLA in healthy donors. Overall study results and limits: Only CMV serostatus was available as immune exposure information. Researchers counted some 150 TCR beta chains as cytomegalovirus-associated. In a later analysis, TCR association rates varied by HLA locus: DRB1 most, HLA-C fewest.

As regards this clone: Its matching antigen is unknown.

PCR was performed using 60 Vbeta and 13 Jbeta primers. Produced via immunoSEQ multiplex PCR; TCRdb's table is partial and in-frame only. The data hold some 70,000 clones, with 82% observed a single time. CDR1 is LNHDA, CDR2 SQIVND, per germline (reference sequence). The CDR3 has 14 amino acids. After removal of 2 bases from V and 7 bases from J, the junction contained 0 bases not matched to a gene. This TCR was sampled from a man between 18 and 29 years old in good health and CMV-seronegative. Sequenced material: PBMCs. The chain uses TRBV19 and TRBJ2-1; 12 nucleotides agree with TRBD2. The CDR3: CASSILAGGNEQFF. The CDR3 region has the DNA TGTGCCAGTAGTATACTAGCGGGAGGGAATGAGCAGTTCTTC. Complete variable domain (other parts from reference TRBV19 and TRBJ2-1): DGGITQSPKYLFRKEGQNVTLSCEQNLNHDAMYWYRQDPGQGLRLIYYSQIVNDFQKGDIAEGYSVSREKKESFPLTVTSAQKNPTAFYLCASSILAGGNEQFFGPGTRLTVL.